This T cell receptor beta chain was profiled in a study of T-cell reconstitution after alpha-beta-depleted transplantation in children (dated by TCRdb to about 2016). About the study as a whole: Using TCR repertoire profiling, the study quantitatively followed how T-cell immune reconstitution unfolded in children after TCRalphabeta/CD19-depleted allogeneic hematopoietic cell transplantation. Broader findings and caveats from the paper: About two months after transplant, the apparently early recovery of alphabetaT-cell counts reportedly depended on just several hundred clones that had expanded rapidly and came from non-depleted graft cells. Over the following months the frequencies of hyperexpanded clones went down, and after one year T-cell counts and TCRbeta diversity were mostly credited to newly produced T cells. In some patients, the high TCRbeta diversity seen at day 60 was put down to recipient T cells and intrathymic progenitors that had survived conditioning.

To prepare the library, PCR was applied. Sequencing took place on an Illumina HiSeq 2500. TCR library preparation used molecular barcoding, with unique molecular identifiers applied to normalize quantification of the TCRbeta repertoire. Starting from the raw public reads, TCRdb applied fastp trimming at Q25, assembled clones with MiXCR and retained in-frame beta chains. Each record represents a unique CDR3 protein, reported with the most common genes and DNA among its rows. The sample includes about 300,000 distinct CDR3 sequences, with roughly 9.1% observed a single time. 7.5% of the sample lies in the top ten. The intended sense of this specimen's treatment or condition label: allogeneic hematopoietic cell transplantation with graft depleted of TCRalphabeta T cells and CD19 B cells. The transplant recipients were children given TCRalphabeta/CD19-depleted allogeneic hematopoietic cell grafts. This clonotype was observed a handful of times. Which antigen it targets is not known. Qualities for individual bases were not recorded, and no much larger clone is one base off.

The receptor comes from a boy less than two years old with acute myeloid leukemia, due to receive a stem cell transplant. This specimen was PBMCs, taken before TCRalphabeta/CD19-depleted stem cell transplant.

The CDR3 has the sequence CSVSPGTPTGELFF. DNA sequence: TGCAGCGTTAGCCCCGGGACCCCTACCGGGGAGCTGTTTTTT. The V gene is TRBV29-1 and the J gene is TRBJ2-2; the D call could be TRBD1 or TRBD2, with each sharing 5 bases. The germline V gene specifies SQVTM as CDR1 and ANQGSEA as CDR2. V loses 5 bases of germline sequence and J loses 5 bases, and the interval between the two ends is 15 bases. The CDR3 numbers 14 residues from cysteine through phenylalanine. The only DNA kept is the CDR3, 42 bases in frame from the first base.